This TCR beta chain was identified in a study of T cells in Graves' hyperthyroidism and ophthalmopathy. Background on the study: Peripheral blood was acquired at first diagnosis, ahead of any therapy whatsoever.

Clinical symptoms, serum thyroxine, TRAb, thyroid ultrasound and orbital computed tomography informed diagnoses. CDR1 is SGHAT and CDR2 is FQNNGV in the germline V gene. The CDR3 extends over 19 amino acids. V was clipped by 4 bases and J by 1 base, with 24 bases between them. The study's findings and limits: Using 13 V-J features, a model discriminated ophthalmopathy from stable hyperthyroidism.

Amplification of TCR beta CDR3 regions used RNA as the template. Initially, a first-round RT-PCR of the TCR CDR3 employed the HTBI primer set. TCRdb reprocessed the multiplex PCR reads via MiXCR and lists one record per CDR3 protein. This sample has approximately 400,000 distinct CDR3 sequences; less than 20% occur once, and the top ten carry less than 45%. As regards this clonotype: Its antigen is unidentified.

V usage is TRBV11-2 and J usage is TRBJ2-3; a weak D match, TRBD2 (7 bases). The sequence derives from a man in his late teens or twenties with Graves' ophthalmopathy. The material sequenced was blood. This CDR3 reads CASSWTAVTVLAGTDTQYF. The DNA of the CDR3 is TGTGCCAGCAGCTGGACAGCGGTTACGGTGCTAGCGGGCACAGATACGCAGTATTTT.